Each of the 7 T cell receptor beta chains below was sequenced from the same sample in a study of T cells in Graves' hyperthyroidism and ophthalmopathy. Using RNA transcripts as the source, TCR beta CDR3 regions were amplified. In the first-round RT-PCR of the TCR CDR3, the HTBI primer set was used. Using its own MiXCR run on the multiplex PCR reads, TCRdb lists one record per CDR3 protein. The data contain 100,000 to 130,000 distinct CDR3 sequences, about 15% of them singletons. The sequenced sample was blood. These receptors originate from a woman between 45 and 65 years old with Graves' hyperthyroidism.

This clonotype occurred many times. The V and J genes are TRBV5-1 and TRBJ2-3, with D maybe TRBD2 (6 bases). Trimming pared 2 bases from V and 6 bases from J, leaving 10 bases between. The germline CDR1 and CDR2 sequences are SGHRS and YFSETQ. The CDR3 extends over 13 amino acids. The CDR3 DNA reads as TGCGCCAGCAGCTTCGTGAGCGGGGATACGCAGTATTTT. Translation: CASSFVSGDTQYF.

This clonotype was found a few times. With a much larger clone just one base away, this may be a read error. This chain links TRBV27 with TRBJ2-7; 7 positions match TRBD1. V lost 5 bases to trimming and J lost 0 bases; unmatched junction nucleotides: 19. CDR1 and CDR2 from the germline V gene are MNHEY and SMNVEV (reference sequence). CDR3 length equals 19 residues. The CDR3 DNA reads as TGTGCCAGCAGTCTCTCCATTTCCCGACAGGGAAAGGGCTCCTACGAGCAGTACTTC. Translating it yields CASSLSISRQGKGSYEQYF.

The chain combines TRBV2 with TRBJ2-2; possible D gene TRBD2, 5 bases. The CDR3 extends over 16 amino acids. Germline CDR1 reads SNHLY; CDR2 reads FYNNEI. Trimming stripped 4 bases from V and 0 bases from J, with 12 bases between. The CDR3 DNA reads as TGTGCCAGCAGTGCCGACGGACTCTCGAACACCGGGGAGCTGTTTTTT. As protein: CASSADGLSNTGELFF.

This clonotype was counted many times. The chain uses TRBV20-1 and TRBJ2-5; TRBD2 might be the D (5 bases). This CDR3 has 15 residues. From germline, CDR1 is DFQATT and CDR2 SNEGSKA (reference sequence). Trimming removed 1 base at V and 5 bases at J, with 17 bases between. CDR3 nucleotides: TGCAGTGCTAGAGGGTCAGCGGCTTCATGGGAGACCCAGTACTTC. It is translated as CSARGSAASWETQYF.

The sample holds many counts of this clonotype. DNA of the CDR3: TGTGCCAGCAGTTTAGCGGGATCCTACGAGCAGTACTTC. Translating gives CASSLAGSYEQYF. The rearrangement joins TRBV28 to TRBJ2-7; possibly TRBD2 for D (6 bases). Germline assignment: CDR1 MDHEN and CDR2 SYDVKM. The CDR3 loop spans 13 amino acids. V was cut by 2 bases and J by 1 base, with 6 bases left in between.

The chain joins TRBV11-2 to TRBJ1-2; weak D call: TRBD1 (5 bases). Germline CDR1 reads SGHAT; CDR2 reads FQNNGV. The CDR3 covers 14 residues. V was trimmed by 5 bases and J by 3 bases, leaving 13 bases between them. This chain's CDR3 is CASSIAGVDYGYTF. The CDR3, as DNA: TGTGCCAGCAGCATAGCGGGGGTTGACTATGGCTACACCTTC.

This clonotype was picked up many times. The V gene is TRBV10-2, the J gene TRBJ2-1, with unresolved D. The CDR3 is 14 residues long. The V and J ends lost 3 bases and 5 bases respectively, with 11 bases between them. Germline V CDR1 and CDR2: WSHSY, SAAADI. The CDR3 DNA reads TGCGCCAGCAGTGACCCCGACAAGAACAATGAGCAGTTCTTC. Translated, it gives CASSDPDKNNEQFF.